This TCR beta chain was observed in a study of T cell clonotyping in hematopoietic cell transplantation. Study summary: Cytoreduction preceded collection of pretransplant recipient samples. Study-level findings and limits: Pathologically expanded recipient clonotypes increased progressively from day 30 to day 180 as diversity fell. Graft donor and pretransplant recipient Inverse Simpson Index values predicted broader posttransplant TCR diversity.

Time point described: recipient sample about 28 days before transplant, after cytoreduction. CDR1 is LGHNA, CDR2 YSLEER, per germline. Trimming took off 1 base at V and 6 bases at J, with 21 bases between the two ends. This CDR3 spans 18 amino acids. On this clone: The antigen is undetermined.

TCRdb keeps only in-frame clones here, not all; method: immunoSEQ multiplex PCR. The sample records approximately 26,000 clones, roughly 84% being singletons. Sequences were derived from peripheral blood mononuclear cells, sampled before stem cell transplant. This sequence was found in a woman aged 55-69 years with acute myeloid leukemia. Some clones in this sample may be carry-over from other donors' samples. The chain recombines TRBV4-3 with TRBJ1-4; D is perhaps TRBD1 (5 bases). The CDR3 coding sequence is TGCGCCAGCAGCCAAGTTCCCCCCGGGACCCAGGGAGATGAAAAACTGTTTTTT. It yields the protein CASSQVPPGTQGDEKLFF.